Each of the 23 T cell receptor beta chains below was sequenced from the same sample in a study of T cell responses to AZD1222 COVID-19 vaccine (dated by TCRdb to 2020 to 2023). The library was built by means of the immunoSEQ multiplex PCR assay. The table was pulled from immuneACCESS by TCRdb, which kept in-frame rearrangements only. Such tables lose some clones; where checked, under half of the loss comes from unresolved V genes, and the rest has no known cause. The sample table contains about 110,000 clones; only one count was recorded for around nine tenths of them. Roughly 6.2% of the sample comes from the top ten. Sample time point, as interpreted from the label and publication: about 28 days (+/-7) after the second vaccine dose. The specimen was peripheral blood, collected 28 days after the second AZD1222 dose. The source is an adult who received the AZD1222 COVID-19 vaccine.

The V call is TRBV24-1, the J call TRBJ2-7; 10 bases align to TRBD1. The germline CDR1 and CDR2 sequences are KGHDR and SFDVKD. The junction had 3 bases not matched to a gene; V was cut back by 3 bases and J by 8 bases. The CDR3 has 13 residues. The CDR3 is CATSDGDRGQQYF. CDR3 DNA: TGTGCCACCAGTGATGGGGACAGGGGCCAGCAGTACTTC.

A few counts support this clone. The rearrangement joins TRBV6-1 to TRBJ1-3; a possible D gene is TRBD1 (6 bases). V lost 2 bases, J lost 0 bases, and 14 bases lay in between. Germline V gives CDR1 MNHNS, CDR2 SASEGT. This CDR3 spans 17 amino acids. CDR3 nucleotides: TGTGCCAGCAGTGAACGGGCAGGGGACTTCTCTGGAAACACCATATATTTT. Encoded protein: CASSERAGDFSGNTIYF.

V and J are TRBV3-1 (or the pseudogene TRBV3-2) and TRBJ2-7; D ambiguous. From germline, CDR1 is LGHDT and CDR2 YNNKEL (reference sequence). CDR3 length: 14 amino acids. The germline V and J ends were trimmed by 1 base and 0 bases, with 7 bases remaining between them. As DNA, the CDR3 is TGTGCCAGCAGCCAAGCGATGACCTCCTACGAGCAGTACTTC. Its translation: CASSQAMTSYEQYF.

This chain joins TRBV15 and TRBJ2-5; perhaps TRBD1 as D (6 bases). Germline-derived CDR1 and CDR2 are LNHNV and YYDKDF (reference sequence). This CDR3 has 13 residues. V was clipped by 0 bases and J by 5 bases, with 7 bases between them. The CDR3 DNA is TGTGCCACCAGCAGAGATCAGGGGGAGACCCAGTACTTC. It encodes CATSRDQGETQYF.

V gene TRBV5-6 combines with J gene TRBJ2-5; possibly TRBD1 for D (5 bases). The V gene's germline CDR1 is SGHDT and CDR2 YYEEEE. V dropped 3 bases and J dropped 0 bases, with 18 bases sitting between them. This CDR3 region has 17 residues. CDR3 sequence (DNA): TGTGCCAGCAGCTCCAGGAGACAGACAACATACCAAGAGACCCAGTACTTC. Protein: CASSSRRQTTYQETQYF.

The rearrangement links TRBV6-2 or TRBV6-3 to TRBJ2-5, with D uncertain. With 5 bases removed from V and 3 bases from J, the gap between germline ends came to 4 bases. The length of the CDR3 is 11 residues. Per germline, CDR1 MNHEY and CDR2 SVGEGT. CDR3: CASSLKETQYF. DNA for the CDR3: TGTGCCAGCAGTCTGAAAGAGACCCAGTACTTC.

This clone was counted a single time. This chain links TRBV27 with TRBJ2-7; no reliable D call. The CDR3 totals 15 residues. Trimming cost V 6 bases and J 2 bases, with 17 bases left between them. CDR1 and CDR2 (germline): MNHEY, SMNVEV (reference sequence). CDR3 protein: CASRSQVIGTYEQYF. In DNA, the CDR3 is TGTGCCAGCAGGAGCCAGGTAATCGGTACCTACGAGCAGTACTTC.

The chain combines TRBV19 with TRBJ1-2, with unresolved D. CDR3 size: 15 residues. Germline CDR1 LNHDA, CDR2 SQIVND (reference sequence). Trimming took off 6 bases at V and 6 bases at J, with 20 bases between the two ends. The CDR3 sequence: CASRPRALGIHGYTF. For the CDR3, the DNA is TGTGCCAGTAGGCCTCGGGCTTTGGGAATCCATGGCTACACCTTC.

V and J are TRBV5-1 and TRBJ2-2, with 12 positions matching TRBD2. Trimming at V came to 3 bases and at J to 5 bases, leaving 5 bases not matched to a gene. CDR3 size: 16 residues. Germline V gene lookup returns CDR1 SGHRS and CDR2 YFSETQ. In nucleotides, the CDR3 is TGCGCCAGCAGCTCGACAGGACTAGCGGGAACCGGGGAGCTGTTTTTT. This encodes CASSSTGLAGTGELFF.

The rearrangement joins TRBV19 to TRBJ1-6; a possible D gene is TRBD1 (6 bases). The CDR3 has 16 amino acids. Germline lookup yields CDR1 LNHDA and CDR2 SQIVND (reference sequence). With 4 bases removed from V and 0 bases from J, the gap between germline ends came to 10 bases. Here the CDR3 reads CASSRGGYSYNSPLHF. CDR3 DNA: TGTGCCAGTAGTAGAGGGGGGTACTCCTATAATTCACCCCTCCACTTT.

Here the CDR3 DNA reads TGTGCCAGCAGGCCTCAAGGACAGGGGGATAATTCACCCCTCCACTTT. This gives the protein CASRPQGQGDNSPLHF. The chain couples TRBV28 to TRBJ1-6; 10 bases line up with TRBD1. The CDR3 extends over 16 amino acids. V trimming: 6 bases; J trimming: 5 bases; junction bases outside the gene matches: 7. The V gene's germline CDR1 is MDHEN and CDR2 SYDVKM. Full variable domain (missing parts from reference TRBV28 and TRBJ1-6): DVKVTQSSRYLVKRTGEKVFLECVQDMDHENMFWYRQDPGLGLRLIYFSYDVKMKEKGDIPEGYSVSREKKERFSLILESASTNQTSMYLCASRPQGQGDNSPLHFGNGTRLTVT.

This chain connects TRBV3-1 (or the pseudogene TRBV3-2) to TRBJ1-6; D not certain. The CDR3 is 13 residues long. Germline V gene sequence: CDR1 LGHDT, CDR2 YNNKEL (reference sequence). Trimming took off 8 bases at V and 0 bases at J, with 5 bases between the two ends. The CDR3 reads CASRLSYNSPLHF. CDR3 nucleotides: TGTGCCAGCCGACTCTCCTATAATTCACCCCTCCACTTT.

Of note for this clone: Distinct nucleotide sequences in the sample also encode this CDR3. The chain combines TRBV20-1 with TRBJ1-1; D is uncertain. Germline-derived CDR1 and CDR2 are DFQATT and SNEGSKA (reference sequence). V lost 8 bases and J lost 1, with 5 bases in between. The CDR3 totals 10 residues. The CDR3 coding sequence is TGCAGTCCCCCGAACACTGAAGCTTTCTTT. Translation gives CSPPNTEAFF.

The chain carries TRBV5-4 and TRBJ2-4; tentatively, D is TRBD1 or TRBD2 (5 bases each). In germline, CDR1 is SGHNT, CDR2 YYREEE (reference sequence). This CDR3 has 14 residues. V lost 4 bases and J 0 bases, leaving 8 bases between the germline ends. CDR3 protein: CASSPGTAKNIQYF. The CDR3 region has the DNA TGTGCCAGCAGCCCGGGGACAGCCAAAAACATTCAGTACTTC. Using reference TRBV5-4 and TRBJ2-4 for the parts outside the CDR3, the full variable domain is ETGVTQSPTHLIKTRGQQVTLRCSSQSGHNTVSWYQQALGQGPQFIFQYYREEENGRGNFPPRFSGLQFPNYSSELNVNALELDDSALYLCASSPGTAKNIQYFGAGTRLSVL.

This clone has more than one count but fewer than ten. This rearrangement joins TRBV5-4 to TRBJ1-6; 7 positions agree with TRBD1. Germline CDR1 is SGHNT and CDR2 is YYREEE (reference sequence). V was clipped by 4 bases and J by 6 bases; unmatched bases: 7. This CDR3 has 15 residues. This CDR3 is CASSLSNRGNSPLHF. The CDR3 bases are TGTGCCAGCAGCCTTTCCAACAGGGGTAATTCACCCCTCCACTTT.

This chain joins TRBV5-4 and TRBJ2-7; 7 nucleotides match TRBD2. The V gene end was trimmed by 0 bases and the J gene end by 5 bases; junction bases not matched to a gene: 5. Germline V lookup: CDR1 SGHNT, CDR2 YYREEE (reference sequence). The CDR3 length is 14 residues. DNA of the CDR3: TGTGCCAGCAGCTTGGGACGCCGGGGGGACGAGCAGTACTTC. Residues: CASSLGRRGDEQYF.

V is TRBV19 and J is TRBJ1-1; the match to TRBD1 covers 8 bases. The CDR3 is 15 amino acids. J gave up 0 bases and V 4 bases, and 4 bases lay outside the gene matches. From germline, CDR1 is LNHDA and CDR2 SQIVND (reference sequence). In DNA, the CDR3 is TGTGCCAGTAGTAGGACAGGGTCCCTGAACACTGAAGCTTTCTTT. This gives the protein CASSRTGSLNTEAFF.

The gene calls are TRBV3-1 (or the pseudogene TRBV3-2) and TRBJ2-7; maybe TRBD1 (5 bases). V lost 1 base, J lost 6 bases, and 13 bases lay in between. Germline lookup yields CDR1 LGHDT and CDR2 YNNKEL (reference sequence). The CDR3 consists of 14 residues. Here the CDR3 DNA reads TGTGCCAGCAGCCAAGTTCAGGGAAGGAGCGAGCAGTACTTC. Translation: CASSQVQGRSEQYF.

The chain carries TRBV5-1 and TRBJ1-3; no clear D gene. The V end lost 6 bases, the J end lost 0 bases, and 16 bases lay between the germline ends. The CDR3 spans 16 residues. Germline-derived CDR1 and CDR2 are SGHRS and YFSETQ. CDR3 in DNA: TGCGCCAGCACCGATATGACGATAAGCTCTGGAAACACCATATATTTT. Translated, it gives CASTDMTISSGNTIYF.

The genes are TRBV6-1 and TRBJ1-2, with D uncertain. There are 16 residues in the CDR3. Trimming took 2 bases from V and 0 from J, leaving 13 bases between them. The germline V gene encodes CDR1 MNHNS and CDR2 SASEGT. CDR3 bases: TGTGCCAGCAGTGAATGGGGATATGGATCTAACTATGGCTACACCTTC. It translates to CASSEWGYGSNYGYTF.

CDR3 sequence (DNA): TGTGCCAGCGCGATAGGGAGCTCTGGGGCCAACGTCCTGACTTTC. Amino acids: CASAIGSSGANVLTF. V usage is TRBV6-5 and J usage is TRBJ2-6; weak D call: TRBD2 (5 bases). Deletions cut 8 bases from V and 0 bases from J, with 11 bases between. CDR3 length: 15 amino acids. The germline V gene has CDR1 MNHEY and CDR2 SVGAGI.

The rearrangement joins TRBV28 to TRBJ1-3, with unresolved D. The CDR3 consists of 13 residues. Germline CDR1 reads MDHEN; CDR2 reads SYDVKM. V was cut by 6 bases and J by 0 bases, with 6 bases left in between. The CDR3 DNA reads TGTGCCAGCAGGGTACCCTCTGGAAACACCATATATTTT. It yields the protein CASRVPSGNTIYF.

The chain has TRBV9 and TRBJ2-1, with TRBD2 matching over 11 bases. V shed 3 bases and J 2 bases; nucleotides not matched to a gene: 7. Germline assignment: CDR1 SGDLS and CDR2 YYNGEE. This CDR3 has 17 amino acids. The CDR3 spells CASSARLAGITYNEQFF. The CDR3 nucleotides are TGTGCCAGCAGCGCCCGACTAGCGGGAATAACCTACAATGAGCAGTTCTTC.